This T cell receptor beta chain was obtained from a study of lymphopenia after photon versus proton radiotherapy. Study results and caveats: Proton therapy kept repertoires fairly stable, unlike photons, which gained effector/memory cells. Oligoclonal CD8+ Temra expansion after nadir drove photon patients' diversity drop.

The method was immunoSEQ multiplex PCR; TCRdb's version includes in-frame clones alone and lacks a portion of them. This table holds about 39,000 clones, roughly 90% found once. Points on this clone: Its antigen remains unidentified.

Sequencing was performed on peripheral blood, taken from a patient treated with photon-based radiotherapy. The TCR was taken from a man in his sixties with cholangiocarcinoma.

CDR3 nucleotide sequence: TGTGCCAGCAACGCCGGGGACCAAGAGACCCAGTACTTC. Protein sequence: CASNAGDQETQYF. The V and J genes are TRBV6-5 and TRBJ2-5; D might be TRBD2 (5 bases). V lost 7 bases to trimming and J lost 0 bases, with 9 bases between them. There are 13 residues in the CDR3. The germline gives CDR1 MNHEY, CDR2 SVGAGI.